This TCR beta chain stems from a study of human T cells and chemical hapten exposure. About the study: Minor pooled library volume differences mainly drove per-sample TCR yield variation.

TCRdb recomputed calls from the RACE reads with MiXCR, one row per CDR3 protein. The sample consists of approximately 45,000 distinct CDR3 sequences, around 4% of them appearing once. The time point: healthy volunteer bleed at 2 weeks. Extraction of total RNA was performed on unfractionated whole blood. This clonotype was seen many times. The CDR3 consists of 17 residues. CDR1 and CDR2 (germline): LNHNV, YYDKDF (reference sequence). V lost 5 bases to trimming and J lost 6 bases; unmatched junction nucleotides: 12. The receptor was isolated from a female donor in good health. Some clones in this sample may be carry-over from other donors' samples. The source material was whole blood. The V and J genes are TRBV15 and TRBJ1-5; 11 bases are shared with TRBD1. Here the CDR3 DNA reads TGTGCCACCAGCGGATATTGGACAGGGGGCGGAGGTCAGCCCCAGCATTTT. It yields the protein CATSGYWTGGGGQPQHF.